This is a list of T cell receptor beta chains from one sample in a study of blood T cells in healthy people across ages. TCRdb re-called the 5' RACE reads with MiXCR, one entry per CDR3 protein. This sample yields roughly 1,500,000 distinct CDR3 sequences, of which roughly 45% are seen a single time; roughly 7.9% belongs to the top ten. The sequenced sample consisted of blood. The source of these receptors is a woman aged 18-29 years in good health. CDR3s include the opening cysteine and the closing phenylalanine or tryptophan. Fields, in order: clone size, J gene, CDR3 length, V gene, D gene, CDR3 DNA, CDR3 protein. The D gene is left open where the match is weak. Clone sizes are given selectively: once, few, many, or a class where the clone is expanded.

abundance: many; j_gene: TRBJ2-6; len: 17; v_gene: TRBV5-1; d_gene: TRBD1; CDR3nt: TGCGCCAGCAGCTCCGGGACAGGGTTCTCTGGGGCCAACGTCCTGACTTTC; CDR3aa: CASSSGTGFSGANVLTF
abundance: -; j_gene: TRBJ2-3; len: 13; v_gene: TRBV6-5; d_gene: -; CDR3nt: TGTGCCAGCAGTATTACTAGCACAGATACGCAGTATTTT; CDR3aa: CASSITSTDTQYF
abundance: -; j_gene: TRBJ2-3; len: 15; v_gene: TRBV24-1; d_gene: TRBD1; CDR3nt: TGTGCCACCAGTGACAGGGGGAAGGGCACAGATACGCAGTATTTT; CDR3aa: CATSDRGKGTDTQYF
abundance: once; j_gene: TRBJ2-7; len: 14; v_gene: TRBV7-9; d_gene: -; CDR3nt: TGTGCCAGCAGCGGCCGGACCAACAGGAACGAGCAGTACTTC; CDR3aa: CASSGRTNRNEQYF
abundance: -; j_gene: TRBJ2-5; len: 16; v_gene: TRBV2; d_gene: TRBD2; CDR3nt: TGTGCCAGCAGAGGAGACCTTAGCGGGGTAGAAGAGACCCAGTACTTC; CDR3aa: CASRGDLSGVEETQYF
abundance: -; j_gene: TRBJ2-6; len: 17; v_gene: TRBV7-2; d_gene: TRBD1; CDR3nt: TGTGCCAGCAGCGCGGGACAGGCTGACTCTGGGGCCAACGTCCTGACTTTC; CDR3aa: CASSAGQADSGANVLTF
abundance: many; j_gene: TRBJ1-2; len: 15; v_gene: TRBV5-1; d_gene: TRBD1; CDR3nt: TGCGCCACAGAGGGGGCGCGGGCAGTACCGGCTGGCTACACCTTC; CDR3aa: CATEGARAVPAGYTF
abundance: -; j_gene: TRBJ2-3; len: 16; v_gene: TRBV27; d_gene: -; CDR3nt: TGTGCCAGCAGTTCCGCTAGCCCCTCCGGCACAGATACGCAGTATTTT; CDR3aa: CASSSASPSGTDTQYF
abundance: once; j_gene: TRBJ2-7; len: 15; v_gene: TRBV7-2; d_gene: TRBD2; CDR3nt: TGTGCCGGCAGCCAAGACATAGCGGGAGTTTACGAGCAGTACTTC; CDR3aa: CAGSQDIAGVYEQYF
abundance: few; j_gene: TRBJ2-2; len: 15; v_gene: TRBV4-1; d_gene: -; CDR3nt: TGCGCCAGCAGCCGAGGGGACACGGACACCGGGGAGCTGTTTTTT; CDR3aa: CASSRGDTDTGELFF
abundance: -; j_gene: TRBJ2-5; len: 14; v_gene: TRBV20-1; d_gene: -; CDR3nt: TGCAGTGCTATCACAGGTGGGCAATATGGGGAGCAGTACTTC; CDR3aa: CSAITGGQYGEQYF
abundance: -; j_gene: TRBJ2-7; len: 13; v_gene: TRBV29-1; d_gene: TRBD1; CDR3nt: TGCAGCGCCATAGACAGGGGGTCCTACGAGCAGTACTTC; CDR3aa: CSAIDRGSYEQYF
abundance: -; j_gene: TRBJ2-1; len: 14; v_gene: TRBV10-3; d_gene: TRBD2; CDR3nt: TGTGCCATCAGATCCGGGGGGGCCTACAATGAGCAGTTCTTC; CDR3aa: CAIRSGGAYNEQFF
abundance: -; j_gene: TRBJ2-5; len: 14; v_gene: TRBV10-3; d_gene: -; CDR3nt: TGTGCCATCGGCGGGACACCGGCCCGGGAGACCCAGTACTTC; CDR3aa: CAIGGTPARETQYF
abundance: -; j_gene: TRBJ2-1; len: 16; v_gene: TRBV6-5; d_gene: TRBD2; CDR3nt: TGTGCCAGCAGTTTAACAGCGGGAGGTTCCCAGAATGAGCAGTTCTTC; CDR3aa: CASSLTAGGSQNEQFF
abundance: -; j_gene: TRBJ1-1; len: 15; v_gene: TRBV10-1; d_gene: TRBD1; CDR3nt: TGCGCCAGCAGTCGGGAACCGACAGGGGGCACTGAAGCTTTCTTT; CDR3aa: CASSREPTGGTEAFF
abundance: -; j_gene: TRBJ2-7; len: 15; v_gene: TRBV20-1; d_gene: -; CDR3nt: TGCAGTGCTAGGGATAGCGGTACGGATTCCTACGAGCAGTACTTC; CDR3aa: CSARDSGTDSYEQYF
abundance: -; j_gene: TRBJ2-1; len: 15; v_gene: TRBV6-6; d_gene: TRBD2; CDR3nt: TGTGCCAGCAGGCCTGGGACTAGCGGGGACAATGAGCAGTTCTTC; CDR3aa: CASRPGTSGDNEQFF
abundance: -; j_gene: TRBJ2-7; len: 16; v_gene: TRBV7-2; d_gene: TRBD2; CDR3nt: TGTGCCAGCAGCTTAGCTCGGACTAGCGGGAGTTACGAGCAGTACTTC; CDR3aa: CASSLARTSGSYEQYF
abundance: -; j_gene: TRBJ2-2; len: 15; v_gene: TRBV11-2; d_gene: TRBD2; CDR3nt: TGTGCCAGCAGCTTATCTAGCGGGAACACCGGGGAGCTGTTTTTT; CDR3aa: CASSLSSGNTGELFF
abundance: -; j_gene: TRBJ1-2; len: 15; v_gene: TRBV5-5; d_gene: -; CDR3nt: TGTGCCAGCAGCTTGGAGTGGGCTCCTAGCTATGGCTACACCTTC; CDR3aa: CASSLEWAPSYGYTF
abundance: -; j_gene: TRBJ2-5; len: 13; v_gene: TRBV20-1; d_gene: -; CDR3nt: TGCAGTCAATTTAGGGTTTCTAGTGAGACCCAGTACTTC; CDR3aa: CSQFRVSSETQYF
abundance: many; j_gene: TRBJ2-5; len: 12; v_gene: TRBV29-1; d_gene: TRBD1; CDR3nt: TGCAGCGTGGACAGGGGGACCGAGACCCAGTACTTC; CDR3aa: CSVDRGTETQYF
abundance: few; j_gene: TRBJ1-2; len: 14; v_gene: TRBV14; d_gene: -; CDR3nt: TGTGCCAGCAGCCCTCACATGGGTGGATATGGCTACACCTTC; CDR3aa: CASSPHMGGYGYTF
abundance: -; j_gene: TRBJ2-5; len: 13; v_gene: TRBV10-3; d_gene: TRBD1; CDR3nt: TGTGCCATCAGCGACAGGGTACAAGAGACCCAGTACTTC; CDR3aa: CAISDRVQETQYF
abundance: -; j_gene: TRBJ2-1; len: 17; v_gene: TRBV6-1; d_gene: TRBD2; CDR3nt: TGTGCCAGCAGCAAACGACCCGGGACTACCTCCTACGATGAGCAGTTCTTC; CDR3aa: CASSKRPGTTSYDEQFF
abundance: -; j_gene: TRBJ1-2; len: 16; v_gene: TRBV11-2; d_gene: -; CDR3nt: TGTGCCAGCAGAAAGGCCCTCAGCTCCGCTAACTATGGCTACACCTTC; CDR3aa: CASRKALSSANYGYTF
abundance: -; j_gene: TRBJ2-1; len: 14; v_gene: TRBV12-3/TRBV12-4; d_gene: TRBD1; CDR3nt: TGTGCCAGTCTCCGGGACAGGGGAGTCGATGAGCAGTTCTTC; CDR3aa: CASLRDRGVDEQFF
abundance: -; j_gene: TRBJ2-5; len: 18; v_gene: TRBV21-1; d_gene: -; CDR3nt: TGTGCCAGCAGCAAACCCCTTGTAGCCAGGGACCGAAGGGAGACCCAGTACTTC; CDR3aa: CASSKPLVARDRRETQYF
abundance: -; j_gene: TRBJ2-3; len: 15; v_gene: TRBV10-3; d_gene: TRBD2; CDR3nt: TGTGCCATCAGTACTCTAGCGGGAGCAACAGATACGCAGTATTTT; CDR3aa: CAISTLAGATDTQYF
abundance: -; j_gene: TRBJ2-3; len: 13; v_gene: TRBV7-3; d_gene: -; CDR3nt: TGTGCCAGCAGCCGATGGACCCGAGATACGCAGTATTTT; CDR3aa: CASSRWTRDTQYF
abundance: -; j_gene: TRBJ1-2; len: 14; v_gene: TRBV3-1; d_gene: -; CDR3nt: TGTGCCAGCAGCCAAAGGGGGTCTAACTATGGCTACACCTTC; CDR3aa: CASSQRGSNYGYTF
abundance: -; j_gene: TRBJ1-4; len: 14; v_gene: TRBV6-5; d_gene: -; CDR3nt: TGTGCCAGCTCGGTGGCCTGGGGTAATGAAAAACTGTTTTTT; CDR3aa: CASSVAWGNEKLFF
abundance: -; j_gene: TRBJ2-3; len: 17; v_gene: TRBV11-1; d_gene: TRBD2; CDR3nt: TGTGCCAGCAGCCCGTGGCTAGCGGGAGGACTCACAGATACGCAGTATTTT; CDR3aa: CASSPWLAGGLTDTQYF
abundance: few; j_gene: TRBJ2-4; len: 13; v_gene: TRBV10-3; d_gene: TRBD2; CDR3nt: TGTGCCATCAGCCCAGCGGGGCTTCGGGAGCAGTACTTC; CDR3aa: CAISPAGLREQYF
abundance: many; j_gene: TRBJ2-4; len: 15; v_gene: TRBV18; d_gene: -; CDR3nt: TGTGCCAGCTCACCCGTGAATGGTGCCAAAAACATTCAGTACTTC; CDR3aa: CASSPVNGAKNIQYF
abundance: few; j_gene: TRBJ2-5; len: 14; v_gene: TRBV9; d_gene: -; CDR3nt: TGTGCCAGCAGCGATCGCCCGGAGGGAGAGACCCAGTACTTC; CDR3aa: CASSDRPEGETQYF
abundance: -; j_gene: TRBJ1-2; len: 14; v_gene: TRBV2; d_gene: TRBD1; CDR3nt: TGTGCCAGCAGTGCCCGGACAGGGAACCATGGCTACACCTTC; CDR3aa: CASSARTGNHGYTF
abundance: -; j_gene: TRBJ2-1; len: 14; v_gene: TRBV27; d_gene: -; CDR3nt: TGTGCCAGCAGTCCCCTAATTCGGGAGCGTGAGCAGTTCTTC; CDR3aa: CASSPLIREREQFF
abundance: -; j_gene: TRBJ2-7; len: 13; v_gene: TRBV7-2; d_gene: -; CDR3nt: TGTGCCGGCAGCTTCGATGCAGGGTACGAGCAGTACTTC; CDR3aa: CAGSFDAGYEQYF
abundance: few; j_gene: TRBJ2-7; len: 14; v_gene: TRBV20-1; d_gene: TRBD2; CDR3nt: TGCAGTGCTAGGGCTAGCGGGCGTTCCTACGAGCAGTACTTC; CDR3aa: CSARASGRSYEQYF
abundance: -; j_gene: TRBJ1-4; len: 12; v_gene: TRBV29-1; d_gene: -; CDR3nt: TGCAGCGTTGAAGGCAGCCCTGAAAAACTGTTTTTT; CDR3aa: CSVEGSPEKLFF
abundance: -; j_gene: TRBJ2-7; len: 15; v_gene: TRBV4-3; d_gene: TRBD2; CDR3nt: TGCGCCAGCAGCCACCTGGGGGGGACTCTCTACGAGCAGTACTTC; CDR3aa: CASSHLGGTLYEQYF
abundance: -; j_gene: TRBJ2-4; len: 14; v_gene: TRBV29-1; d_gene: -; CDR3nt: TGCAGCGTTGAGGACAGCCGAACCCATGTGATTCAGTACTTC; CDR3aa: CSVEDSRTHVIQYF
abundance: -; j_gene: TRBJ1-6; len: 15; v_gene: TRBV13; d_gene: -; CDR3nt: TGTGCCAGCAGCCCCCCCGGGGGTCGGTCGCCTCCCCTCCACTTT; CDR3aa: CASSPPGGRSPPLHF
abundance: few; j_gene: TRBJ1-2; len: 14; v_gene: TRBV2; d_gene: -; CDR3nt: TGTGCCAGCAGGAAGGGGACCGACCTTTATGGCTACACCTTC; CDR3aa: CASRKGTDLYGYTF